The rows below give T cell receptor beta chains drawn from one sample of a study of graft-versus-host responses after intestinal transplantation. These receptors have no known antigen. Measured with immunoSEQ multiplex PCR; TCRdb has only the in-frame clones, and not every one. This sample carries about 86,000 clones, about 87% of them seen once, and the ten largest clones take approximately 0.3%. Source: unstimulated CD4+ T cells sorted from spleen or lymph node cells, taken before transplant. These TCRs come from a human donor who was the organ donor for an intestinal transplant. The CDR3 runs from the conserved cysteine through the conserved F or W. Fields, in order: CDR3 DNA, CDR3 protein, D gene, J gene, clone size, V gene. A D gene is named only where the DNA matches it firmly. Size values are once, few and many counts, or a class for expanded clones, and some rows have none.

TGTGCCAGCACCCCGGGACAGGGGCGGGGTGGCTACACCTTC | CASTPGQGRGGYTF | TRBD1 | TRBJ1-2 | NA | TRBV28
TGTGCCAGCAGACTTAGCGGGAGCCGTCGAGAGACCCAGTACTTC | CASRLSGSRRETQYF | TRBD2 | TRBJ2-5 | NA | TRBV6-1
TGTGCCAGCAGCTCACTAGAAACGTCCGGGGAGCTGTTTTTT | CASSSLETSGELFF | NA | TRBJ2-2 | NA | TRBV11-3
TGTGCCAGCAGTTCCGCACGGGGTAGCAATCAGCCCCAGCATTTT | CASSSARGSNQPQHF | NA | TRBJ1-5 | NA | TRBV5-6
TGCGCCAGCAGCCCCCTGACACCAGATACGCAGTATTTT | CASSPLTPDTQYF | NA | TRBJ2-3 | few | TRBV5-1
TGTGCCAGCAGAGGTGCGGGAGGGGGCGAGCAGTACTTC | CASRGAGGGEQYF | TRBD2 | TRBJ2-7 | NA | TRBV28
TGCAGTGCTAGAGATTATCAGGGCGAGTACTTC | CSARDYQGEYF | NA | TRBJ2-7 | NA | TRBV20-1
TGTGCCAGCTCACGACCGGGACAGAGCTACGAGCAGTACTTC | CASSRPGQSYEQYF | TRBD1 | TRBJ2-7 | NA | TRBV18
TGTGCCAGCAGCTCGGGGATACGGGGCGAGCAGTACTTC | CASSSGIRGEQYF | NA | TRBJ2-7 | NA | TRBV7-3
TGTGCCAGCAGCTACGGGACAGCCTATAATGAAAAACTGTTTTTT | CASSYGTAYNEKLFF | TRBD1 | TRBJ1-4 | NA | TRBV5-4
TGTGCCAGCAGCTTCCAACTGGTGTTACAGACTGAAGCTTTCTTT | CASSFQLVLQTEAFF | NA | TRBJ1-1 | NA | TRBV7-2
TGTGCCAGCAGCCAAGATGGGAGTTGGGCACGGGGCGAGCAGTACTTC | CASSQDGSWARGEQYF | NA | TRBJ2-7 | NA | TRBV14
TGCGCCAGCAGCCAAGGGCGGACAACCCCGGCCACCGGGGAGCTGTTTTTT | CASSQGRTTPATGELFF | NA | TRBJ2-2 | once | TRBV4-1
TGCAGCGTTGGGCCTGCAACTAATGAAAAACTGTTTTTT | CSVGPATNEKLFF | NA | TRBJ1-4 | few | TRBV29-1
TGTGCCAGCGCAAGTGCGGGGGGCCCCCATGAGCAGTTCTTC | CASASAGGPHEQFF | TRBD2 | TRBJ2-1 | NA | TRBV28
TGTGCCAGCAGTGACAGGGGGTCCTCCGAGCAGTACTTC | CASSDRGSSEQYF | TRBD1 | TRBJ2-7 | NA | TRBV2
TGTGCCAGCAGCTTAGGTTCGAGGAACACTGAAGCTTTCTTT | CASSLGSRNTEAFF | NA | TRBJ1-1 | NA | TRBV7-3
TGTGCCAGCAGTTTAGGTCGGCAGGGTGAAGCTTTCTTT | CASSLGRQGEAFF | NA | TRBJ1-1 | NA | TRBV27
TGTGCCAGCAGCGAAGATTTACCAGTCGAGCAGTACTTC | CASSEDLPVEQYF | NA | TRBJ2-7 | NA | TRBV7-9
TGTGCCAGCAGCTTAACAGGGGCGTACGAGCAGTACTTC | CASSLTGAYEQYF | TRBD1 | TRBJ2-7 | NA | TRBV7-8
TGTGCCAGCAGCTGGGGACAGGGTTACCACGAGCAGTACTTC | CASSWGQGYHEQYF | TRBD1 | TRBJ2-7 | NA | TRBV7-9
TGTGCCAGCAGTCCTGTCCAGGGGGGGGAGCTGTTTTTT | CASSPVQGGELFF | NA | TRBJ2-2 | NA | TRBV28
TGTGCCAGCAGCGTAGGACATGGGAGGGCCTACGAGCAGTACTTC | CASSVGHGRAYEQYF | TRBD2 | TRBJ2-7 | NA | TRBV9
TGTGCCAGCAGCCACGGACTAGCGGGGGTACAAGAGACCCAGTACTTC | CASSHGLAGVQETQYF | TRBD2 | TRBJ2-5 | NA | TRBV14
TGTGCCAGCAGTGCCGGCAGGATCACCAAAAACATTCAGTACTTC | CASSAGRITKNIQYF | NA | TRBJ2-4 | NA | TRBV6-1
TGCGCCAGCAGCCAACGACTAGCGGGGGGGCTTGATACGCAGTATTTT | CASSQRLAGGLDTQYF | TRBD2 | TRBJ2-3 | NA | TRBV4-1
TGTGCCAGCAGTCGAGACCAGGGGGCATCGGTCGATTCACCCCTCCACTTT | CASSRDQGASVDSPLHF | TRBD1 | TRBJ1-6 | NA | TRBV6-9
TGTGCAGCGGGGCCGCGGGAGGGCTACAATGAGCAGTTCTTC | CAAGPREGYNEQFF | TRBD2 | TRBJ2-1 | NA | TRBV7-8
TGTGCCAGCAGCTTGAGCCCAGGCAGCTCCTACGAGCAGTACTTC | CASSLSPGSSYEQYF | NA | TRBJ2-7 | NA | TRBV5-4
TGTGCCAGCAGTGTTATACGGGGAGCCGGGGAGCTGTTTTTT | CASSVIRGAGELFF | NA | TRBJ2-2 | NA | TRBV2
TGTGCCAGCAGTGGGACGGGACTCACCACAGATACGCAGTATTTT | CASSGTGLTTDTQYF | NA | TRBJ2-3 | NA | TRBV7-2
TGTGCCAGCAGCCGAGGCACAGATACGCAGTATTTT | CASSRGTDTQYF | NA | TRBJ2-3 | few | TRBV4-2
TGTGCCAGCATGGGACAGGGGCCCTCCTCTGGAAACACCATATATTTT | CASMGQGPSSGNTIYF | TRBD1 | TRBJ1-3 | NA | TRBV2